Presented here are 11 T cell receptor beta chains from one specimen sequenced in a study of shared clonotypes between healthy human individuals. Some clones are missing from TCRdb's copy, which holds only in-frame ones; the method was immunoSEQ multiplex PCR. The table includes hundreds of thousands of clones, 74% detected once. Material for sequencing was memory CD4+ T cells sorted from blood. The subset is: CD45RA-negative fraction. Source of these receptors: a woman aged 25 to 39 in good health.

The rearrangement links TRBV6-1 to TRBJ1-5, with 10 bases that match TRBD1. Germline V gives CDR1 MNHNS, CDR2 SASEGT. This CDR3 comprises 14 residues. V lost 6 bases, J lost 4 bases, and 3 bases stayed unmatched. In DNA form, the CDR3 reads TGTGCCAGCAGAAAGGGACAGGGGAATCAGCCCCAGCATTTT. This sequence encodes CASRKGQGNQPQHF.

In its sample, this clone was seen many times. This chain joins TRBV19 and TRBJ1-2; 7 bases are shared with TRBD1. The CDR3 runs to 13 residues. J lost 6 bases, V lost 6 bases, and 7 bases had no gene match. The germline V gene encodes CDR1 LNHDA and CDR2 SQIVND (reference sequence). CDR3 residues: CASRGQPVNGYTF. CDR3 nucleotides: TGTGCCAGTAGGGGACAGCCGGTCAATGGCTACACCTTC.

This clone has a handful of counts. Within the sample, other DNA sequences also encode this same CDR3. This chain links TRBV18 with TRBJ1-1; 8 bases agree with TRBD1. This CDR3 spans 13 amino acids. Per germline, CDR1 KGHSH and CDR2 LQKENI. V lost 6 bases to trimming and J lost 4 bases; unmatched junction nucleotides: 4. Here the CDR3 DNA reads TGTGCCAGCTCGCTGACAGGGGCCACTGAAGCTTTCTTT. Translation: CASSLTGATEAFF. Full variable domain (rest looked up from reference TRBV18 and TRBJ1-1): NAGVMQNPRHLVRRRGQEARLRCSPMKGHSHVYWYRQLPEEGLKFMVYLQKENIIDESGMPKERFSAEFPKEGPSILRIQQVVRGDSAAYFCASSLTGATEAFFGQGTRLTVV.

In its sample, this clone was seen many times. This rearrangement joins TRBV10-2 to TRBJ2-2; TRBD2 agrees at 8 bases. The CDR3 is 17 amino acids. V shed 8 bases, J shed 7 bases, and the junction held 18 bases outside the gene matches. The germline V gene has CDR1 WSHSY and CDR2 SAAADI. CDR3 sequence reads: CASRPSSGRPLRGELFF. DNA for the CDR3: TGCGCCAGCCGGCCCTCCAGCGGGAGACCATTACGCGGGGAGCTGTTTTTT.

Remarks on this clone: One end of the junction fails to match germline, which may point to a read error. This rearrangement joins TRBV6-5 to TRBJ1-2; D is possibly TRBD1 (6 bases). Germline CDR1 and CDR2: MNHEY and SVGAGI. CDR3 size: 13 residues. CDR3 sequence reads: CASTTGIGRPPVF. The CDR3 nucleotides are TGTGCCAGCACCACAGGGATCGGGCGACCTCCCGTATTC.

Written as DNA, the CDR3 is TGTGCCAGCTCACCACAAAGGGACAGTTCCCCCGGGGAGCTGTTTTTT. Translated: CASSPQRDSSPGELFF. V and J are TRBV18 and TRBJ2-2; TRBD1 matches at 7 bases. The CDR3 runs 16 residues. CDR1 is KGHSH, CDR2 LQKENI, per germline. Germline trimming cut 1 base from V and 6 bases from J; bases unmatched to any gene: 8.

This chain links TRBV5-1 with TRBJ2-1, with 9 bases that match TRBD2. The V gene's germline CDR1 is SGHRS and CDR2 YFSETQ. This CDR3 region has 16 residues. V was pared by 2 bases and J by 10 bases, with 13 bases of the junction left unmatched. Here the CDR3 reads CASSFISGSAGREQFF. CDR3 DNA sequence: TGCGCCAGCAGCTTCATTAGCGGGAGTGCGGGCCGGGAGCAGTTCTTC.

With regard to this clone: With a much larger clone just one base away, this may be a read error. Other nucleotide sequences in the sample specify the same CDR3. CDR3 coding DNA: TGTGCCAGCAGCTTGGACAGTTCCTACAATGAGCAGTTCTTC. Amino acids: CASSLDSSYNEQFF. The chain joins TRBV7-9 to TRBJ2-1; the D gene is possibly TRBD1 (6 bases). Germline values: CDR1 SEHNR, CDR2 FQNEAQ (reference sequence). The CDR3 sequence is 14 residues long. Trimming shortened V by 3 bases and J by 1 base, and 7 bases separated the two germline ends.

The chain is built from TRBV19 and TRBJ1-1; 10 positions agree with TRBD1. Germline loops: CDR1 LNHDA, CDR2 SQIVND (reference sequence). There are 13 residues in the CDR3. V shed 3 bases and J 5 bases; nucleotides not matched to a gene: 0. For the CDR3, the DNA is TGTGCCAGTAGTATGGGACAGGGGACTGAAGCTTTCTTT. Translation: CASSMGQGTEAFF.

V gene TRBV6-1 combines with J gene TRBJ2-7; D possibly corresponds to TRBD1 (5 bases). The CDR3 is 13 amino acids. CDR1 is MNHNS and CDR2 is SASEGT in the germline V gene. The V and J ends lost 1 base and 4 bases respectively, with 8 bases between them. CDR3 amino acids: CASSEVGEYEQYF. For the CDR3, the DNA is TGTGCCAGCAGTGAAGTAGGGGAATACGAGCAGTACTTC.

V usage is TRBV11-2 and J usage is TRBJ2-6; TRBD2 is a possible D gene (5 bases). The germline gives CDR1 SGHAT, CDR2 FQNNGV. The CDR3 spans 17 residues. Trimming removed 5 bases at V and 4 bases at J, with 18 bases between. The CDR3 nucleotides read TGTGCCAGCAGCCCGCTGAGGAGGACCGCCGGGGCCAACGTCCTGACTTTC. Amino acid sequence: CASSPLRRTAGANVLTF.